These 2 T cell receptor beta chains originate from one sample sequenced in a study of cytomegalovirus exposure and HLA in healthy donors. The PCR made use of 60 Vbeta and 13 Jbeta primers. Measured with immunoSEQ multiplex PCR; TCRdb has only the in-frame clones, and not every one. The sample has fewer than 250,000 clones, around 80% seen once. Sequenced input: PBMCs. Every receptor here comes from a man aged 35 to 55 in good health and CMV-seropositive.

This clone occurred a few times. The CDR3 here is CASSSPSGRYEQFF. The CDR3 nucleotides read TGTGCCAGCAGTTCCCCTAGCGGGAGATATGAGCAGTTCTTC. This chain uses TRBV6-5 with TRBJ2-1, with 10 bases matching TRBD2. Per the germline V gene, CDR1 is MNHEY and CDR2 is SVGAGI. CDR3 length equals 14 residues. Trimming cost V 4 bases and J 8 bases; bases outside gene matches: 5.

The chain combines TRBV5-1 with TRBJ2-3; 7 bases match TRBD2. This CDR3 spans 14 amino acids. V shed 8 bases, J shed 0 bases, and the junction held 6 bases outside the gene matches. In germline, CDR1 is SGHRS, CDR2 YFSETQ. CDR3 loop: CASKSGASTDTQYF. CDR3 nucleotides: TGCGCCAGTAAGAGCGGGGCTAGCACAGATACGCAGTATTTT.